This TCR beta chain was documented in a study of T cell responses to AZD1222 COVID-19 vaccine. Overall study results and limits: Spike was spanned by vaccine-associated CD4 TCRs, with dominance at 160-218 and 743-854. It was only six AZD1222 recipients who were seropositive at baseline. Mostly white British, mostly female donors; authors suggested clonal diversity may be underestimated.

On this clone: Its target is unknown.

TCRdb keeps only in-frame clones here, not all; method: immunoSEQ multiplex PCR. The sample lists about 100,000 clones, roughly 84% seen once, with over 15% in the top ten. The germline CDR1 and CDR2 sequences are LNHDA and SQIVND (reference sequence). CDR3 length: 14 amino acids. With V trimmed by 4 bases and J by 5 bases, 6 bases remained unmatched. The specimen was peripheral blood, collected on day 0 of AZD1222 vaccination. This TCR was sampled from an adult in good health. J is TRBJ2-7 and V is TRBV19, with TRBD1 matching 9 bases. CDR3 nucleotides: TGTGCCAGTAGTACCCGGGACAGGGCCCACGAGCAGTACTTC. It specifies CASSTRDRAHEQYF.